A single sample is the source of the 19 T cell receptor beta chains below, sequenced in a study of blood T cells in healthy people across ages. Combining a sample-barcoded 5' primer with a J-beta primer mix, a second PCR ran for about 6 to 12 cycles. TCRdb itself ran the 5' RACE reads through MiXCR, one entry per CDR3 protein. The sample has some 1,800,000 distinct CDR3 sequences, approximately 40% seen once; the top ten hold 23%. The sequencing input was blood. The receptors here all came from a human donor in good health.

The rearrangement joins TRBV7-2 to TRBJ2-2; D is unclear. Between the trimmed V and J ends, which lost 5 bases and 4 bases, there was a span of 14 bases. CDR3 length equals 15 residues. Germline loops: CDR1 SGHTA, CDR2 FQGNSA. The CDR3 sequence is CASSPRAVLTGELFF. In DNA form, the CDR3 reads TGTGCCAGCAGCCCCCGTGCGGTTCTCACCGGGGAGCTGTTTTTT.

This clonotype has a handful of counts. The chain uses TRBV29-1 and TRBJ1-2, with D unclear. CDR3 size: 16 residues. V was shortened by 0 bases and J by 0 bases, with 14 bases between the two germline ends. Per the germline V gene, CDR1 is SQVTM and CDR2 is ANQGSEA. CDR3 sequence: CSVEDLPGEPNYGYTF. The CDR3 DNA reads as TGCAGCGTTGAAGATCTTCCCGGGGAGCCTAACTATGGCTACACCTTC.

This clonotype was counted a few times. The chain joins TRBV20-1 to TRBJ2-6; no clear D. V was trimmed by 7 bases and J by 1 base, leaving 8 bases between them. Germline V lookup: CDR1 DFQATT, CDR2 SNEGSKA (reference sequence). There are 13 residues in the CDR3. The CDR3 DNA is TGCAGTGTGTGGGCATCTGGGGCCAACGTCCTGACTTTC. Its protein is CSVWASGANVLTF.

The chain uses TRBV5-1 and TRBJ2-7, with D possibly being TRBD2 (5 bases). Trimming took 3 bases from V and 5 from J, leaving 18 bases between them. Germline V gene sequence: CDR1 SGHRS, CDR2 YFSETQ. CDR3 length: 15 residues. CDR3 nucleotides: TGCGCCAGCAGCTGGAGGCCGGACGCGATGGACGAGCAGTACTTC. Translated: CASSWRPDAMDEQYF.

The chain couples TRBV27 to TRBJ1-6; D uncertain. CDR3 length: 15 amino acids. Germline V CDR1 and CDR2: MNHEY, SMNVEV (reference sequence). The V end lost 5 bases, the J end lost 5 bases, and 13 bases lay between the germline ends. The CDR3 DNA sequence: TGTGCCAGCAGTCCCTTCGATGGCGATAATTCACCCCTCCACTTT. Its translation is CASSPFDGDNSPLHF.

This clonotype was recorded many times. V usage is TRBV10-3 and J usage is TRBJ2-1, with unresolved D. V was trimmed by 2 bases and J by 2 bases, leaving 7 bases between them. Germline CDR1 ENHRY, CDR2 SYGVKD. The length of the CDR3 is 14 residues. CDR3: CAISEGITYNEQFF. The CDR3 bases are TGTGCCATCAGTGAGGGGATAACCTACAATGAGCAGTTCTTC.

J is TRBJ2-7 and V is TRBV12-3 or TRBV12-4; D possibly corresponds to TRBD1 (7 bases). The CDR3 is 12 amino acids. The V end was cut by 7 bases, the J end by 6 bases, with 13 bases between. Here the CDR3 DNA reads TGTGCCAGCACCGACAGGGAGGTCGAGCAGTACTTC. It specifies CASTDREVEQYF.

The chain is built from TRBV16 and TRBJ1-1, with TRBD1 identical over 8 bases. The germline V gene has CDR1 KGHSY and CDR2 FQNENV. V shed 3 bases and J 3 bases; nucleotides not matched to a gene: 6. The CDR3 consists of 15 residues. CDR3 DNA: TGTGCCAGCAGCCATTTTTACAGGGGGTACACTGAAGCTTTCTTT. This encodes CASSHFYRGYTEAFF.

The CDR3 protein is CASNLDRVHGYTF. CDR3 nucleotide sequence: TGTGCCAGCAACCTAGACAGGGTTCATGGCTACACCTTC. V gene TRBV12-3 or TRBV12-4 combines with J gene TRBJ1-2; the match to TRBD1 covers 7 bases. V was clipped by 7 bases and J by 6 bases; unmatched bases: 8. CDR3 size: 13 residues.

The genes are TRBV24-1 and TRBJ2-1; tentatively, D is TRBD2 (6 bases). Trimming left V 12 bases short and J 2 bases short, with 10 bases between. The CDR3 is 12 amino acids. Germline V gives CDR1 KGHDR, CDR2 SFDVKD. Here the CDR3 reads CAAGTPYNEQFF. CDR3 nucleotides: TGTGCCGCCGGGACTCCCTACAATGAGCAGTTCTTC.

This clonotype was counted between two and nine times. The rearrangement joins TRBV29-1 to TRBJ1-2; D gene ambiguous. CDR1 SQVTM and CDR2 ANQGSEA come from the germline V gene. The germline V and J ends were trimmed by 0 bases and 5 bases, with 7 bases remaining between them. This CDR3 is built from 12 residues. The CDR3 DNA reads as TGCAGCGTTGAAGACGGACCTTATGGCTACACCTTC. It yields the protein CSVEDGPYGYTF. The variable domain in full, with the rest retrieved from reference TRBV29-1 and TRBJ1-2, is SAVISQKPSRDICQRGTSLTIQCQVDSQVTMMFWYRQQPGQSLTLIATANQGSEATYESGFVIDKFPISRPNLTFSTLTVSNMSPEDSSIYLCSVEDGPYGYTFGSGTRLTVV.

The rearrangement links TRBV20-1 to TRBJ1-2; D ambiguous. The CDR3 loop spans 16 amino acids. V was trimmed by 3 bases and J by 8 bases, leaving 25 bases between them. The germline V gene encodes CDR1 DFQATT and CDR2 SNEGSKA (reference sequence). The CDR3 region is CSARLPEFTGLGGYTF. CDR3 bases: TGCAGTGCTAGGCTCCCCGAGTTCACCGGCCTGGGAGGCTACACCTTC.

CDR3 in DNA: TGCGCCAGCAGCTACAGACAGGCCGACGAGCAGTACTTC. Encoded protein: CASSYRQADEQYF. The rearrangement uses TRBV5-1 and TRBJ2-7, with D perhaps TRBD1 (6 bases). Trimming shortened V by 3 bases and J by 5 bases, and 12 bases separated the two germline ends. The CDR3 consists of 13 residues. Germline loops: CDR1 SGHRS, CDR2 YFSETQ.

CDR3: CASSEFGVSYNEQFF. CDR3 nucleotide sequence: TGTGCCAGCAGTGAATTTGGGGTCTCCTACAATGAGCAGTTCTTC. The rearrangement joins TRBV25-1 to TRBJ2-1; D gene uncertain. The V end was cut by 1 base, the J end by 0 bases, with 7 bases between. The germline V gene has CDR1 MGHDK and CDR2 SYGVNS. The CDR3 runs to 15 residues.

This chain connects TRBV20-1 to TRBJ2-5; maybe TRBD2 (6 bases). CDR3 length: 16 residues. Trimming shortened V by 3 bases and J by 3 bases, and 20 bases separated the two germline ends. Germline V gene sequence: CDR1 DFQATT, CDR2 SNEGSKA (reference sequence). CDR3 sequence reads: CSASLLAGREKETQYF. The CDR3 DNA reads as TGCAGTGCTAGCTTACTCGCGGGACGGGAAAAAGAGACCCAGTACTTC.

CDR3 DNA sequence: TGTGCCAGCAGCAGGGGACAGGGGACAGTGAACACTGAAGCTTTCTTT. Encoded protein: CASSRGQGTVNTEAFF. The chain recombines TRBV7-9 with TRBJ1-1; the match to TRBD1 covers 10 bases. Losses at the gene ends were 5 bases for V and 0 bases for J; bases not matched to a gene: 6. From germline, CDR1 is SEHNR and CDR2 FQNEAQ (reference sequence). The CDR3 contains 16 residues. Looking up the rest from reference TRBV7-9 and TRBJ1-1 gives the full variable domain: DTGVSQNPRHKITKRGQNVTFRCDPISEHNRLYWYRQTLGQGPEFLTYFQNEAQLEKSRLLSDRFSAERPKGSFSTLEIQRTEQGDSAMYLCASSRGQGTVNTEAFFGQGTRLTVV.

V gene TRBV7-2 combines with J gene TRBJ1-2; D possibly corresponds to TRBD1 (5 bases). The ends were cut back, 8 bases at V and 5 bases at J, with 18 bases in the middle. The V gene's germline CDR1 is SGHTA and CDR2 FQGNSA. The CDR3 has 14 residues. The CDR3 loop is CASGRQNNLYGYTF. DNA of the CDR3: TGTGCCAGCGGCCGACAGAACAACTTATATGGCTACACCTTC.

This clonotype was counted a few times. The CDR3 DNA is TGTGCCAGCAGCTTATTTGTCAGGGAGGGCTATGGCTACACCTTC. Translated, it gives CASSLFVREGYGYTF. The genes are TRBV7-2 and TRBJ1-2; possibly TRBD1 for D (5 bases). CDR3 size: 15 residues. V lost 2 bases to trimming and J lost 4 bases, with 14 bases between them. Germline V CDR1 and CDR2: SGHTA, FQGNSA.

A few counts support this clonotype. This chain connects TRBV18 to TRBJ2-3, with 8 bases fitting TRBD1. The V gene end was trimmed by 4 bases and the J gene end by 2 bases; junction bases not matched to a gene: 8. The germline V gene has CDR1 KGHSH and CDR2 LQKENI. The CDR3 covers 16 residues. The CDR3 reads CASSQTGGANTDTQYF. For the CDR3, the DNA is TGTGCCAGCTCACAAACAGGGGGTGCTAACACAGATACGCAGTATTTT. The full variable domain, with the rest looked up from reference TRBV18 and TRBJ2-3, is NAGVMQNPRHLVRRRGQEARLRCSPMKGHSHVYWYRQLPEEGLKFMVYLQKENIIDESGMPKERFSAEFPKEGPSILRIQQVVRGDSAAYFCASSQTGGANTDTQYFGPGTRLTVL.